The clone carrying this TCR beta chain was detected once. Clones were sequenced by immunoSEQ multiplex PCR, and TCRdb holds only the in-frame ones, with some missing. The table has approximately 2.4 million clones, 90% to 96% seen once. The source of the sample is a study of shared clonotypes between healthy human individuals. Germline CDR1 reads SGHRS; CDR2 reads YFSETQ. The CDR3 covers 14 residues. J gave up 5 bases and V 1 base, and 5 bases lay outside the gene matches. This sequence joins TRBV5-1 and TRBJ1-1; 7 nucleotides line up with TRBD1. The source of this sequence is a man younger than 35 in good health. Sequences were obtained from naive CD4+ T cells sorted from blood. As to subset: CD45RA+ positively selected. CDR3 sequence: CASSLRGRSTEAFF. Written as DNA, the CDR3 is TGCGCCAGCAGCTTGAGGGGGCGATCTACTGAAGCTTTCTTT.